The following is a T cell receptor (beta chain) sequence with its context. Its antigen remains unidentified. The data originate from a study of B cell selection in AIRE deficiency. Study-level findings and limits: CDR3s were shorter in shared Treg sequences, reflecting few non-templated nucleotide insertions.

Sequencing was performed with immunoSEQ multiplex PCR; in TCRdb, only in-frame clones are kept and a portion is missing. In the table there are about 25,000 clones, around 95% of which are singletons. Conventional CD4 T cells were sorted as CD4+CD127+ cells. V gave up 3 bases and J gave up 8 bases; unmatched junction bases: 6. Germline lookup yields CDR1 MNHGY and CDR2 SAAAGT. The CDR3 has 16 amino acids. This chain joins TRBV6-8 and TRBJ2-1, with 14 bases lining up with TRBD2. Sequenced: CD4+CD127+ conventional T cells sorted from PBMCs. The source of this sequence is a human donor in good health. Written as DNA, the CDR3 is TGTGCCAGCAGTTATCGGGGACTAGCGGGAGTTGATGAGCAGTTCTTC. Translation gives CASSYRGLAGVDEQFF.